Sequencing of this T cell receptor beta chain was carried out in a study of CD8 T cells in ankylosing spondylitis. For this clonotype: Antigen specificity is unknown.

Study results and limitations: Prior work had noted some motif variants in reactive arthritis blood and synovial fluid. A CD8+ phenotype characterized the disease-linked clones, which were relatively rare in peripheral blood. Characteristic of ankylosing spondylitis blood, it appeared, was a TCR beta motif comprising roughly 8 highly homologous variants.

The length of the CDR3 is 15 residues. With 3 bases removed from V and 4 bases from J, the gap between germline ends came to 15 bases. Germline loops: CDR1 LGHDT, CDR2 YNNKEL (reference sequence). Quantitative molecular-barcoded 5'-RACE generated the TCR beta libraries. Each CDR3 protein is one row after TCRdb ran MiXCR on the 5' RACE reads. The repertoire holds about 540,000 distinct CDR3 sequences, with roughly 13% as singletons. The gene calls are TRBV3-1 and TRBJ1-2; D not resolved. Sequencing was done on a sample of blood, either unsorted or a sorted T cell fraction (not recorded which). The sequence derives from a male donor with ankylosing spondylitis. The CDR3 reads CASSQQTWTTYGYTF. CDR3 DNA: TGTGCCAGCAGCCAGCAAACCTGGACGACCTATGGCTACACCTTC.